This T cell receptor (beta chain) comes out of a study of shared clonotypes between healthy human individuals. Study observations and caveats: Enrolling few donors narrowed the genetic and exposure-history diversity that was represented.

The method was immunoSEQ multiplex PCR; TCRdb's version includes in-frame clones alone and lacks a portion of them. Of 2,500,000 or so clones in the sample, roughly 90% are singletons; the top ten hold about 0.41%. The ends lost 4 bases at V and 5 bases at J; junction bases unmatched: 10. This CDR3 is 16 amino acids long. Looked up from germline, CDR1 is KGHSH and CDR2 is LQKENI. Concerning this clone: Its antigen is unidentified.

This clonotype was sampled from a man between 18 and 29 years old in good health. Some clones in this sample may be carry-over from other donors' samples. The V gene is TRBV18, the J gene TRBJ2-1; 8 positions agree with TRBD2. The sample consisted of naive CD4+ T cells from PBMCs. Described subset: CD45RA+ positively selected. CDR3 in amino acids: CASSLQLAEGNNEQFF. As DNA, the CDR3 is TGTGCCAGCTCACTGCAACTAGCGGAGGGTAACAATGAGCAGTTCTTC.